This T cell receptor (beta chain) was documented in a study of T cell responses to AZD1222 COVID-19 vaccine. Points from the study as a whole: Donors were chiefly white British, with a greater number of females, and clonal diversity was perhaps underestimated. Researchers took repertoire samples only after the peak T cell response had come. Spike-specific TCRs gained breadth and depth after people received two AZD1222 doses. Recipients of AZD1222 seropositive at baseline numbered only five or six.

CDR3 size: 14 residues. The germline V and J ends were trimmed by 3 bases and 4 bases, with 12 bases remaining between them. As regards this clone: The antigen remains undetermined.

Here immunoSEQ multiplex PCR was the method, and the copy in TCRdb shows in-frame clones only, minus some. The repertoire has 110,000 to 150,000 clones, roughly 91% of them found once; the top ten carry 9.1%. The chain has TRBV23-1 and TRBJ1-1, with unresolved D. TRBV23-1 is an ORF for which the function is uncertain. Sequences were derived from peripheral blood, sampled on day 0 of AZD1222 vaccination. The receptor's source is an adult in good health. The CDR3 bases are TGCGCCAGCAGTCATCGCGACGGGGTCACTGAAGCTTTCTTT. The encoded protein is CASSHRDGVTEAFF.